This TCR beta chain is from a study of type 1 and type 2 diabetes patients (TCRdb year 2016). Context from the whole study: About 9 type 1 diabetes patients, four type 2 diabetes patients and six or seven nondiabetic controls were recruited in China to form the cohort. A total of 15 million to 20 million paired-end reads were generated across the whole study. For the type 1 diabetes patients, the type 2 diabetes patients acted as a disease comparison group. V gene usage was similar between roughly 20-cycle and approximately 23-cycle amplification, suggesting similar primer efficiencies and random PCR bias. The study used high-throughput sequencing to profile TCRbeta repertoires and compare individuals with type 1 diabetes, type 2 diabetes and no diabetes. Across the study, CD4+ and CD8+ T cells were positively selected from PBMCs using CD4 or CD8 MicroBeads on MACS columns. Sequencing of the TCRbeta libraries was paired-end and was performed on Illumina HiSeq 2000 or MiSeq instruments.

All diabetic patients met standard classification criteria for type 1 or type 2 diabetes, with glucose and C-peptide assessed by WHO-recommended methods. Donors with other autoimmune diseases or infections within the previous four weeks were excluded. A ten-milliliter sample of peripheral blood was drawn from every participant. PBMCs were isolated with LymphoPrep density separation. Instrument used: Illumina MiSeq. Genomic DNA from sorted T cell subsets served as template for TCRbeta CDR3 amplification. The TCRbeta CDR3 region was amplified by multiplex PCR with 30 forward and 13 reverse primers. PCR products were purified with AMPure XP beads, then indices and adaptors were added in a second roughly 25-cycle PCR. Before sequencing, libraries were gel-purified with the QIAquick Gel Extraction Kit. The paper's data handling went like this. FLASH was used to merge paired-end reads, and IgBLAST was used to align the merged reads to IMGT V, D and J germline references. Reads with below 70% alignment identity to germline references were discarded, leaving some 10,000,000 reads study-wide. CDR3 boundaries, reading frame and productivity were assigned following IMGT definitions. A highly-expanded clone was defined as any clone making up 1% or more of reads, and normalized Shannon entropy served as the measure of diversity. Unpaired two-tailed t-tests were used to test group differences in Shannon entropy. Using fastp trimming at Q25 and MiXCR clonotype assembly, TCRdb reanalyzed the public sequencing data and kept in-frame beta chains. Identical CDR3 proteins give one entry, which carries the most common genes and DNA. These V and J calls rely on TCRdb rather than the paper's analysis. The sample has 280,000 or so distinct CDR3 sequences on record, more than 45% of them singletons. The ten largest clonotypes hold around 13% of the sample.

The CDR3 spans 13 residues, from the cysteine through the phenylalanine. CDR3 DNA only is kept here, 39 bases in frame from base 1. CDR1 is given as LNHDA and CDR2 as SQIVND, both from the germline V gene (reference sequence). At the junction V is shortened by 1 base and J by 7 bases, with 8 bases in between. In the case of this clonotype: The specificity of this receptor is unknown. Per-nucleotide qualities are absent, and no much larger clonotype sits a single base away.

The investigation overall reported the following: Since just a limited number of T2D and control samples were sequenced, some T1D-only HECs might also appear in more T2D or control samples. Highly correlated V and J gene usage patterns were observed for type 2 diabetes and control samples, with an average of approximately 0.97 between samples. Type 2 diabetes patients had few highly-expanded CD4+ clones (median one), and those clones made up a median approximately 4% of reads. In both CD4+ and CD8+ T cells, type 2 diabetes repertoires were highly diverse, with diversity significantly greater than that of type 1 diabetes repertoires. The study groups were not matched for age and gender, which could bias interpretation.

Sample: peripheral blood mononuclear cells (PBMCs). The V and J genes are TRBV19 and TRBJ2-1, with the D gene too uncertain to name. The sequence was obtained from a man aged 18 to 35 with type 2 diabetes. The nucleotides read TGTGCCAGTAGTATAGGAGGCACTAATGAGCAGTTCTTC. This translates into CASSIGGTNEQFF.